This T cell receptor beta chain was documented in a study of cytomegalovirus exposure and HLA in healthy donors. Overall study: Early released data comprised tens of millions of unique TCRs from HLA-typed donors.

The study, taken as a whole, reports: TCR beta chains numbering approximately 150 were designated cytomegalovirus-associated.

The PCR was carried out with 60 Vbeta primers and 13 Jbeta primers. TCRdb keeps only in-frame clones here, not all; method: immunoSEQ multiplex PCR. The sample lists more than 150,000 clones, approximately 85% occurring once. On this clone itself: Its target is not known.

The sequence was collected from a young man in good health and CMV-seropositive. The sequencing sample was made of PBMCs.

CDR3 in amino acids: CASSYSHRTEAFF. Written as DNA, the CDR3 is TGTGCCAGCAGTTACTCGCACAGGACTGAAGCTTTCTTT. The chain is built from TRBV6-5 and TRBJ1-1; TRBD1 might be the D (5 bases). The CDR3 extends over 13 amino acids. Germline V gene sequence: CDR1 MNHEY, CDR2 SVGAGI. The V and J ends lost 0 bases and 5 bases respectively, with 7 bases between them.